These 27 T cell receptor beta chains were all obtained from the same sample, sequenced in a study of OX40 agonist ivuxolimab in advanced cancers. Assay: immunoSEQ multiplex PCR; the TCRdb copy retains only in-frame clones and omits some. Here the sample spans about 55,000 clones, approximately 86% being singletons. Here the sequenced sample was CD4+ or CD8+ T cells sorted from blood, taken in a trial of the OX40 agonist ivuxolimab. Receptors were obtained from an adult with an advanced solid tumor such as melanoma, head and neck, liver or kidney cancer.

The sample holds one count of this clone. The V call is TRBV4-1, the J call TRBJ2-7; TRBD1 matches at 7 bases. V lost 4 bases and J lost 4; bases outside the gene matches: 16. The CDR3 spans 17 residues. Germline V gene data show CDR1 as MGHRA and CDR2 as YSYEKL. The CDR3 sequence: CASSPLAPGTEIYEQYF. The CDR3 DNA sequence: TGCGCCAGCAGCCCCTTGGCTCCGGGGACAGAGATATACGAGCAGTACTTC.

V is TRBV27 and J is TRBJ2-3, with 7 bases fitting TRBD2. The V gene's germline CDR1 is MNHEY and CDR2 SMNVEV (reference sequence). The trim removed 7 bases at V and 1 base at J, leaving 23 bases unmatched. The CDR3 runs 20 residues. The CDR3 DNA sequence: TGTGCCAGCACCTCCTCGCCCCATAGTGGGGGGGATCTGCGCACAGATACGCAGTATTTT. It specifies CASTSSPHSGGDLRTDTQYF.

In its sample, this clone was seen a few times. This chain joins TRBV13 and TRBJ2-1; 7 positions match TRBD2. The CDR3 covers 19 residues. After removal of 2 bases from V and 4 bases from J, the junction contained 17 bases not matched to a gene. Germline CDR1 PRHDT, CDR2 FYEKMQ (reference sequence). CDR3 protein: CASSLRATSGGGYYNEQFF. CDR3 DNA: TGTGCCAGCAGCTTACGTGCAACTAGTGGGGGGGGATATTACAATGAGCAGTTCTTC.

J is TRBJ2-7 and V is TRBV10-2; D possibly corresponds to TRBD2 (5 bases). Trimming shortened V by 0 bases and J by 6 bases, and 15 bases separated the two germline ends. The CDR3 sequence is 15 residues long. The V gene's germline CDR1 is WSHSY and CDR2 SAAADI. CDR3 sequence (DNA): TGCGCCAGCAGTGAGTCAGACATGCGAGGGCTCGAGCAGTACTTC. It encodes CASSESDMRGLEQYF.

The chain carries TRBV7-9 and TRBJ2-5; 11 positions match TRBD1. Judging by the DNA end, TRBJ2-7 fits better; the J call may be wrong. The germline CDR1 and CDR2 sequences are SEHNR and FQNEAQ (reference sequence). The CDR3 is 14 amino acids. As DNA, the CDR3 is TGTGCCAGCAGCTCGGGACAGGGGGCCTACGAGCAGTACTTC. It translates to CASSSGQGAYEQYF.

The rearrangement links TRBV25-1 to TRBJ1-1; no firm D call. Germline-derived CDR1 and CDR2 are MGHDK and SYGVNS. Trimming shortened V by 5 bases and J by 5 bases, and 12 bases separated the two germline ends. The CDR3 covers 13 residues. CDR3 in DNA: TGTGCCAGCAGTTTCTCCTCAGAGACTGAAGCTTTCTTT. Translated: CASSFSSETEAFF.

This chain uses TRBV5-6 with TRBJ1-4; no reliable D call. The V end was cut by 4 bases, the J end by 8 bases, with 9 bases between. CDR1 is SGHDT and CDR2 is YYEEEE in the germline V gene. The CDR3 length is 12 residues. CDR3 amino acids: CASSPGREKLFF. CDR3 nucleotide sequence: TGTGCCAGCAGCCCCGGGAGGGAAAAACTGTTTTTT.

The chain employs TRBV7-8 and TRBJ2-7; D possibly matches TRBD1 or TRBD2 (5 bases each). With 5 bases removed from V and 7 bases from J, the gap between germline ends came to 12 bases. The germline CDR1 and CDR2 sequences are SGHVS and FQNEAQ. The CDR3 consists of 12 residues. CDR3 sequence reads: CASSPWGPEQYF. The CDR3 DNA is TGTGCCAGCAGCCCCTGGGGACCTGAGCAGTACTTC.

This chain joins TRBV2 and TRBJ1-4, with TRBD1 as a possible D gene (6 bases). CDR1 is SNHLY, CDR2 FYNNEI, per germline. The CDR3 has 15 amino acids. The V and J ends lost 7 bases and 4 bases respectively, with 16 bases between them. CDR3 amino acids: CASIPLQGVNEKLFF. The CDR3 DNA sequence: TGTGCCAGCATTCCGCTACAGGGAGTTAATGAAAAACTGTTTTTT.

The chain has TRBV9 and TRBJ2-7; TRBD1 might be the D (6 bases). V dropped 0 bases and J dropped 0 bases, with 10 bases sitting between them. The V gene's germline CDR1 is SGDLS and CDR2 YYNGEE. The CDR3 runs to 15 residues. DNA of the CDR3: TGTGCCAGCAGCGTAGCAGGGGCCAGCTCCTACGAGCAGTACTTC. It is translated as CASSVAGASSYEQYF.

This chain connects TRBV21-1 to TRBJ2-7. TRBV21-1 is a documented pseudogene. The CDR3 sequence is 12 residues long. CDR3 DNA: TGTGCCAGCAGCAAGGGATCCTACGAGCAGTACTTC. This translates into CASSKGSYEQYF.

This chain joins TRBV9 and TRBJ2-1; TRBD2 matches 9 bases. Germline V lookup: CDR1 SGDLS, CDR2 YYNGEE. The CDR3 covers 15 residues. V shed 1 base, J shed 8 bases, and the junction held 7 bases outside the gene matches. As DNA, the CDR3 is TGTGCCAGCAGCGTAATGGCTAGCGGGGACTATGAGCAGTTCTTC. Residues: CASSVMASGDYEQFF.

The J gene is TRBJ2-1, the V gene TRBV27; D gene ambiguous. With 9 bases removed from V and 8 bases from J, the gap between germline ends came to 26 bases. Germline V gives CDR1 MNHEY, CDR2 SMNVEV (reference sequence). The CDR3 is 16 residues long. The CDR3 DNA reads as TGTGCCAGTCAACCCTCGGCCGGAGATAAATTGCATGAGCAGTTCTTC. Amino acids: CASQPSAGDKLHEQFF.

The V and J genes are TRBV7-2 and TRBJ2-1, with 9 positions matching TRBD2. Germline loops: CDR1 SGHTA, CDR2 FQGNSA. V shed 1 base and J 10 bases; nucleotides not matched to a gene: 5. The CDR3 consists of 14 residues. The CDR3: CASSLVRGGVEQFF. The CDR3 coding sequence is TGTGCCAGCAGCTTAGTGCGGGGGGGAGTAGAGCAGTTCTTC.

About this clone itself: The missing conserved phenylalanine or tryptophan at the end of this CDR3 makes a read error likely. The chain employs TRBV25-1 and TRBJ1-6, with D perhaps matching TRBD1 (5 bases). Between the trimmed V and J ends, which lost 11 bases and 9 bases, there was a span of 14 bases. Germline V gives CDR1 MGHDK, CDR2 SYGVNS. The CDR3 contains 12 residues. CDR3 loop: CAPEGIGSPLHL. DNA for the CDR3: TGTGCCCCTGAGGGGATCGGTTCACCCCTCCACCTT.

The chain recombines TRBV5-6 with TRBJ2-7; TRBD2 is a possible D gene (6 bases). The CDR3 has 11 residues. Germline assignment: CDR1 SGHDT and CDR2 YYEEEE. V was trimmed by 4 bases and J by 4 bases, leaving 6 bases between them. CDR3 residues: CASSRGYEQYF. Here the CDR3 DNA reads TGTGCCAGCAGCCGGGGGTACGAGCAGTACTTC.

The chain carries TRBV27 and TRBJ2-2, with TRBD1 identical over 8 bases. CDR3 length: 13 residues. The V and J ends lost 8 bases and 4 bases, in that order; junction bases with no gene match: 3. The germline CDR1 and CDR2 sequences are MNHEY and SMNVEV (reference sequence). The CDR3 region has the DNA TGTGCCAGCGGACAGGGTCCCACCGGGGAGCTGTTTTTT. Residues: CASGQGPTGELFF.

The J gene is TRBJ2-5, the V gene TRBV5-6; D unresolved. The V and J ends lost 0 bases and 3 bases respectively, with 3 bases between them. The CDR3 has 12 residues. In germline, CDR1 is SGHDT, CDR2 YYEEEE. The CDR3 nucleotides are TGTGCCAGCAGCTTGGAAGAAGAGACCCAGTACTTC. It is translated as CASSLEEETQYF.

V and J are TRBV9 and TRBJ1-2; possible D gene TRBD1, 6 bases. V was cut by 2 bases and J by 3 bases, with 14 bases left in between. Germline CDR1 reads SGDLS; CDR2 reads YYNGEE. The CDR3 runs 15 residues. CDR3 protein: CASSVSPGAHYGYTF. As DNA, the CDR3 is TGTGCCAGCAGCGTTAGCCCGGGGGCGCACTATGGCTACACCTTC.

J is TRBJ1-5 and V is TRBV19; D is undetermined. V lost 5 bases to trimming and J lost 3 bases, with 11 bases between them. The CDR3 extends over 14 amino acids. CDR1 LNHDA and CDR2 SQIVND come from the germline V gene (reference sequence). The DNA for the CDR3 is TGTGCCAGTAGTCCCGGTGGGTCCAATCAGCCCCAGCATTTT. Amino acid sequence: CASSPGGSNQPQHF.

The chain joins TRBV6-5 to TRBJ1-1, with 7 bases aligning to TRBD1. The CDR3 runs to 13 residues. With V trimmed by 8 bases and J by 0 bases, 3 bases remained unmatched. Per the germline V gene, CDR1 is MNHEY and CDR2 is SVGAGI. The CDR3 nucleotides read TGTGCCAGCGAGACAGGGATGAACACTGAAGCTTTCTTT. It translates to CASETGMNTEAFF.

CDR3 DNA: TGTGCCAGCAGCTTGGGGCAAGAAGCTTTCTTT. It translates to CASSLGQEAFF. The V and J genes are TRBV5-4 and TRBJ1-1, with D hard to call. The ends were cut back, 0 bases at V and 8 bases at J, with 5 bases in the middle. CDR1 and CDR2 (germline): SGHNT, YYREEE (reference sequence). The CDR3 has 11 residues. Drawing the rest from reference TRBV5-4 and TRBJ1-1, the complete variable domain is ETGVTQSPTHLIKTRGQQVTLRCSSQSGHNTVSWYQQALGQGPQFIFQYYREEENGRGNFPPRFSGLQFPNYSSELNVNALELDDSALYLCASSLGQEAFFGQGTRLTVV.

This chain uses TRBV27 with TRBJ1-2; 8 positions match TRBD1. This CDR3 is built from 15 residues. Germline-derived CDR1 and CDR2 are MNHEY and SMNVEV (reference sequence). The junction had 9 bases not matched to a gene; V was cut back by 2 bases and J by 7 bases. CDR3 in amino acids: CASSLAPGGAFGYTF. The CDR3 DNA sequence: TGTGCCAGCAGTTTAGCTCCAGGGGGCGCTTTTGGCTACACCTTC.

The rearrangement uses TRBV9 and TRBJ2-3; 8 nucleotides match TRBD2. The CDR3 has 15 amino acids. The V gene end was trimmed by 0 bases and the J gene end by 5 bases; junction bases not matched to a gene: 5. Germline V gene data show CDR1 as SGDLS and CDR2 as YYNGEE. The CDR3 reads CASSVEGLGGDTQYF. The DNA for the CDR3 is TGTGCCAGCAGCGTAGAGGGACTAGGAGGAGATACGCAGTATTTT.

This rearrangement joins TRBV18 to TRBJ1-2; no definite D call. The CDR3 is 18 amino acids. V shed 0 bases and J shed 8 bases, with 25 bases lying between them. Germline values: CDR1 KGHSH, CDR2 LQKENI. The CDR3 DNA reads TGTGCCAGCTCACCACCGGGTGCACCAAAAACCTCTTTCTCGGGCTACACCTTC. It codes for CASSPPGAPKTSFSGYTF.

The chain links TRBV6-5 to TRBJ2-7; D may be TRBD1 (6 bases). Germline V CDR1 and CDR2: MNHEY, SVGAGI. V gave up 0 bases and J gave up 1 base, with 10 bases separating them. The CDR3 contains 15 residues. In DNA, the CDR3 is TGTGCCAGCAGTTACTCAGGGGGTAGGTCCTACGAGCAGTACTTC. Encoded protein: CASSYSGGRSYEQYF.

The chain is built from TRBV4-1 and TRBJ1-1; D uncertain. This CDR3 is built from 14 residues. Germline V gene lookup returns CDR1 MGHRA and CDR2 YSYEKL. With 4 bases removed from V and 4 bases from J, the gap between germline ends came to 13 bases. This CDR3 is CASSLGPVGTEAFF. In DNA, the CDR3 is TGCGCCAGCAGCCTAGGTCCAGTCGGCACTGAAGCTTTCTTT.